Following are 13 T cell receptor beta chains from one sample sequenced in a study of CD8 T cells in ankylosing spondylitis. Study results and limitations: About 8 highly homologous variants made up a TCR beta motif that seemed to typify ankylosing spondylitis blood.

No antigen has been assigned to these receptors. A single record per CDR3 protein comes from TCRdb applying MiXCR to the 5' RACE reads. The table includes about 750,000 distinct CDR3 sequences, roughly 19% detected once. The sequencing sample was made of blood, either unsorted or a sorted T cell fraction (not recorded which). The receptor set was obtained from a male donor with ankylosing spondylitis.

The chain links TRBV11-2 to TRBJ1-2; tentatively, D is TRBD1 (5 bases). The length of the CDR3 is 18 residues. CDR1 and CDR2 from the germline V gene are SGHAT and FQNNGV. V gave up 2 bases and J gave up 6 bases, with 25 bases separating them. In nucleotides, the CDR3 is TGTGCCAGCAGCTTAAGGGGCAGGGCGGGGAAAGGGATGGATGGCTACACCTTC. It encodes CASSLRGRAGKGMDGYTF.

The chain carries TRBV6-1 and TRBJ2-2, with 9 bases identical to TRBD2. Trimming cost V 5 bases and J 6 bases; bases outside gene matches: 13. The germline V gene encodes CDR1 MNHNS and CDR2 SASEGT. The CDR3 spans 17 residues. The CDR3 region is CASSLMTSGPYAGELFF. The CDR3 DNA follows: TGTGCCAGCAGTCTTATGACTAGCGGTCCGTATGCCGGGGAGCTGTTTTTT.

This clonotype was seen repeatedly, ten times or more. The chain recombines TRBV20-1 with TRBJ1-1; the D is unclear. This CDR3 is built from 12 residues. With 1 base removed from V and 3 bases from J, the gap between germline ends came to 6 bases. The germline gives CDR1 DFQATT, CDR2 SNEGSKA (reference sequence). CDR3 nucleotide sequence: TGCAGTGCTAGAGGGGCCCACACTGAAGCTTTCTTT. This gives the protein CSARGAHTEAFF.

This clonotype has more than one count but fewer than ten. V is TRBV27 and J is TRBJ2-7, with TRBD1 matching 9 bases. CDR1 MNHEY and CDR2 SMNVEV come from the germline V gene (reference sequence). CDR3 length: 15 amino acids. Losses at the gene ends were 7 bases for V and 6 bases for J; bases not matched to a gene: 13. CDR3 loop: CASTSGDRASAEQYF. The DNA of the CDR3 is TGTGCCAGCACTTCCGGGGACAGGGCCTCCGCCGAGCAGTACTTC.

J is TRBJ2-1 and V is TRBV20-1, with TRBD2 identical over 11 bases. The germline gives CDR1 DFQATT, CDR2 SNEGSKA (reference sequence). After removal of 5 bases from V and 5 bases from J, the junction contained 5 bases not matched to a gene. The CDR3 covers 14 residues. In DNA, the CDR3 is TGCAGTGCTCTAGGACTAGCGGGTGACAATGAGCAGTTCTTC. This sequence encodes CSALGLAGDNEQFF.

This chain joins TRBV4-3 and TRBJ2-1; D is perhaps TRBD1 (6 bases). The CDR3 spans 16 residues. Germline V gives CDR1 LGHNA, CDR2 YSLEER. V was pared by 0 bases and J by 1 base, with 10 bases between. The CDR3 region is CASSQDTDSSYNEQFF. DNA of the CDR3: TGCGCCAGCAGCCAAGACACGGACAGTTCCTACAATGAGCAGTTCTTC.

The rearrangement links TRBV6-1 to TRBJ2-2; the D is unclear. Per the germline V gene, CDR1 is MNHNS and CDR2 is SASEGT. The CDR3 is 14 residues long. Trimming pared 6 bases from V and 5 bases from J, leaving 13 bases between. The CDR3, as DNA: TGTGCCAGCAGGTCGGGCGGAAGGACCGGGGAGCTGTTTTTT. Its protein is CASRSGGRTGELFF.

This clonotype was counted between two and nine times. This chain connects TRBV7-9 to TRBJ1-4, with D maybe TRBD1 (5 bases). Looked up from germline, CDR1 is SEHNR and CDR2 is FQNEAQ (reference sequence). The CDR3 loop spans 15 amino acids. V was shortened by 1 base and J by 4 bases, with 10 bases between the two germline ends. CDR3 amino acids: CASSLVPRVNEKLFF. CDR3 in DNA: TGTGCCAGCAGCTTAGTCCCCAGGGTTAATGAAAAACTGTTTTTT.

This clonotype was observed a few times. V and J are TRBV4-1 and TRBJ2-1, with 10 bases fitting TRBD2. With 0 bases clipped from V and 7 bases from J, the junction kept 6 bases outside the gene matches. This CDR3 region has 16 residues. Per the germline V gene, CDR1 is MGHRA and CDR2 is YSYEKL. The CDR3 DNA reads TGCGCCAGCAGCCAAGATTCCGGACTAGCGGTAAATGAGCAGTTCTTC. Its protein product is CASSQDSGLAVNEQFF.

The chain joins TRBV7-9 to TRBJ2-7; D tentatively reads TRBD1 or TRBD2 (6 bases each). Germline CDR1 SEHNR, CDR2 FQNEAQ (reference sequence). Trimming left V 4 bases short and J 3 bases short, with 16 bases between. This CDR3 is built from 15 residues. The CDR3 DNA reads TGTGCCAGCAGCTCGATGGGGGGCCCCTACTACGAGCAGTACTTC. Translated, it gives CASSSMGGPYYEQYF.

This clonotype was seen only a few times. The rearrangement uses TRBV3-1 and TRBJ2-1, with 8 bases fitting TRBD2. CDR1 is LGHDT and CDR2 is YNNKEL in the germline V gene (reference sequence). The J segment lost 0 bases and the V segment lost 2 bases, leaving 3 bases of the junction unmatched. The CDR3 sequence is 16 residues long. Written as DNA, the CDR3 is TGTGCCAGCAGCCAATCACTAGCGGTCTCCTACAATGAGCAGTTCTTC. Residues: CASSQSLAVSYNEQFF.

This clonotype was seen a handful of times. The gene calls are TRBV4-1 and TRBJ2-7; D unclear. Germline CDR1 MGHRA, CDR2 YSYEKL. CDR3 length: 13 residues. V was cut by 4 bases and J by 6 bases, with 13 bases left in between. The CDR3 DNA sequence: TGCGCCAGCAGCCGGGAAGAGACGGGCGAGCAGTACTTC. This codes for CASSREETGEQYF.

The chain has TRBV20-1 and TRBJ2-7; possible D gene TRBD1, 7 bases. V was shortened by 3 bases and J by 4 bases, with 19 bases between the two germline ends. Germline assignment: CDR1 DFQATT and CDR2 SNEGSKA (reference sequence). The CDR3 has 15 residues. This CDR3 reads CSARSLQGSGYEQYF. As DNA, the CDR3 is TGCAGTGCTAGGAGTCTACAGGGGAGCGGGTACGAGCAGTACTTC.